This T cell receptor beta chain was recorded in a study of identifying expanded T cells in peripheral blood. Sequencing was performed with immunoSEQ multiplex PCR; in TCRdb, only in-frame clones are kept and a portion is missing. Of approximately 100,000 clones in the sample, around 88% were seen once. Germline CDR1 SGDLS, CDR2 YYNGEE. This CDR3 contains 15 residues. Trimming cost V 3 bases and J 13 bases, with 23 bases left between them. Sequenced sample: blood. The TCR sequence derives from a person aged 18 to 75 in good health. The V gene is TRBV9, the J gene TRBJ2-4, with D possibly matching TRBD1 (5 bases). The CDR3 protein is CASSAHAGFLNPQYF. CDR3 bases: TGTGCCAGCAGCGCCCACGCAGGGTTTCTGAATCCCCAGTACTTC.